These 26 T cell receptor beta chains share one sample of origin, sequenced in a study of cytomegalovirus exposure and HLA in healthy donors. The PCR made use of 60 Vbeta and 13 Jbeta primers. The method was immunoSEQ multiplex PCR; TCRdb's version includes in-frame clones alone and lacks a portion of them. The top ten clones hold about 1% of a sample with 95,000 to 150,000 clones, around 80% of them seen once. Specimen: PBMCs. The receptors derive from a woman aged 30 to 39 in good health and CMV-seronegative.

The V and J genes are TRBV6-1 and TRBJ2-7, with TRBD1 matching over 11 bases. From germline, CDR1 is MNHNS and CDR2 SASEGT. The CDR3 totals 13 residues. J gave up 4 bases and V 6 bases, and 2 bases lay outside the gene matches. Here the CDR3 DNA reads TGTGCCAGCAGCGGGACAGGGGGATACGAGCAGTACTTC. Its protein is CASSGTGGYEQYF.

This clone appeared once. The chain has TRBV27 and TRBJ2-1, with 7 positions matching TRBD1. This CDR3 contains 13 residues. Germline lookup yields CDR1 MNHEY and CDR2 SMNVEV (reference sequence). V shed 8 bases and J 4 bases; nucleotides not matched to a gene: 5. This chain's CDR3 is CASWPGGYNEQFF. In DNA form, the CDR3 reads TGTGCCAGCTGGCCAGGGGGTTACAATGAGCAGTTCTTC.

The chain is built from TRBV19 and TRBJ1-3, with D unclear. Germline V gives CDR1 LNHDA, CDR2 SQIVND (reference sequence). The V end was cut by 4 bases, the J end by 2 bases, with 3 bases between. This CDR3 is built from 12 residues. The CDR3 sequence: CASSTAGNTIYF. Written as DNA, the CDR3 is TGTGCCAGTAGTACCGCTGGAAACACCATATATTTT.

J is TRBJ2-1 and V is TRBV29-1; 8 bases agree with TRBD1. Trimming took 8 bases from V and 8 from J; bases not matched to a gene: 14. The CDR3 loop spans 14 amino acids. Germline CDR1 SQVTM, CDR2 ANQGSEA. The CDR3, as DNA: TGCAGCCCAGGGGGCCCAGGGGGATCTGATGAGCAGTTCTTC. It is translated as CSPGGPGGSDEQFF.

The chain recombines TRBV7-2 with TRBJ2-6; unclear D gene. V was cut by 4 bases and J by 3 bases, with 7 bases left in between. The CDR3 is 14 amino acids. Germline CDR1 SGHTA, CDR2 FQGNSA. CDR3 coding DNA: TGTGCCAGCAGCTCGACACTTGGGGCCAACGTCCTGACTTTC. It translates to CASSSTLGANVLTF.

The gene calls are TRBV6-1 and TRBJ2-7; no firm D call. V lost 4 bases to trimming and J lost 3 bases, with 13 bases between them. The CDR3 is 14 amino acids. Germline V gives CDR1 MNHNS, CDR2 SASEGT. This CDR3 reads CASSAPGFYYEQYF. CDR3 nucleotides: TGTGCCAGCAGTGCCCCCGGGTTCTACTACGAGCAGTACTTC.

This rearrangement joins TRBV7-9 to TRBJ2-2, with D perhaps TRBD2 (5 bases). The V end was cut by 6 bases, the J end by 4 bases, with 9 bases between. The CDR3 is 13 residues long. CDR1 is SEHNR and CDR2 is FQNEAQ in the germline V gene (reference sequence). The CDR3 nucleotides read TGTGCCAGCAGACTAGAGGGCACCGGGGAGCTGTTTTTT. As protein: CASRLEGTGELFF.

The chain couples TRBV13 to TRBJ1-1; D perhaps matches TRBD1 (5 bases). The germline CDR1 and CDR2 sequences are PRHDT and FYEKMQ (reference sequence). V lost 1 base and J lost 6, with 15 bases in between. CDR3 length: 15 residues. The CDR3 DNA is TGTGCCAGCAGCTTAGAATTCGGGGGAACGGCTGAAGCTTTCTTT. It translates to CASSLEFGGTAEAFF.

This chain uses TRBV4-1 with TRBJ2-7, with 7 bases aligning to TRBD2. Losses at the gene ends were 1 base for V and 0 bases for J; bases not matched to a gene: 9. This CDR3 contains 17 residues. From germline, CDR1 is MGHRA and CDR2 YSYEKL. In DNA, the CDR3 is TGCGCCAGCAGCCAAGGGGAACTAGCGCGAAGCTCCTACGAGCAGTACTTC. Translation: CASSQGELARSSYEQYF.

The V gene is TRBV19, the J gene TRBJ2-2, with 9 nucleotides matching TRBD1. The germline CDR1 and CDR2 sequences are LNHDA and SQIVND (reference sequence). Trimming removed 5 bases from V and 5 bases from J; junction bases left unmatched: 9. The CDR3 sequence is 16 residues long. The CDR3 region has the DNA TGTGCCAGTAGTGAGGGACAGGGCCGCCTAACCGGGGAGCTGTTTTTT. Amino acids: CASSEGQGRLTGELFF.

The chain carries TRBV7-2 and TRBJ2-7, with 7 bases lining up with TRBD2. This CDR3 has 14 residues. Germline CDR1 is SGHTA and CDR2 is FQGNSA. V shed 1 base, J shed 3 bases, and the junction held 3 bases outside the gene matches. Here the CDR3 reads CASSLGTSLYEQYF. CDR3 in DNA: TGTGCCAGCAGCTTAGGGACTAGTCTCTACGAGCAGTACTTC. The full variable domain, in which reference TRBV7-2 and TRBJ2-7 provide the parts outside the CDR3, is GAGVSQSPSNKVTEKGKDVELRCDPISGHTALYWYRQSLGQGLEFLIYFQGNSAPDKSGLPSDRFSAERTGGSVSTLTIQRTQQEDSAVYLCASSLGTSLYEQYFGPGTRLTVT.

CDR3 sequence (DNA): TGTGCCAGCAGCTTTTTCGGGGGTGAAGCTTTCTTT. Protein product: CASSFFGGEAFF. The chain links TRBV11-3 to TRBJ1-1; tentatively, D is TRBD1 (5 bases). Germline lookup yields CDR1 SGHNT and CDR2 YENEEA. The V end lost 3 bases, the J end lost 7 bases, and 9 bases lay between the germline ends. This CDR3 has 12 amino acids. The complete variable domain, with remaining parts taken from reference TRBV11-3 and TRBJ1-1, reads EAGVVQSPRYKIIEKKQPVAFWCNPISGHNTLYWYLQNLGQGPELLIRYENEEAVDDSQLPKDRFSAERLKGVDSTLKIQPAELGDSAVYLCASSFFGGEAFFGQGTRLTVV.

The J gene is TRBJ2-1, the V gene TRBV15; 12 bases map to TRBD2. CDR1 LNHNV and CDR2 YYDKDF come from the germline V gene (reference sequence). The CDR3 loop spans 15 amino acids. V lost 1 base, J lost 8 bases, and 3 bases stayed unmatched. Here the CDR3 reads CATSRASGRAYEQFF. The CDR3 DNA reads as TGTGCCACCAGCAGAGCTAGCGGGAGGGCCTATGAGCAGTTCTTC.

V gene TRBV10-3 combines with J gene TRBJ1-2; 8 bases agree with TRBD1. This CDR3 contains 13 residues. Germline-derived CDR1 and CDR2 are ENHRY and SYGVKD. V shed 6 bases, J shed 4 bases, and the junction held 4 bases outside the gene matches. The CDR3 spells CAISHRGVYGYTF. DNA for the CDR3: TGTGCCATCAGCCACAGGGGGGTCTATGGCTACACCTTC.

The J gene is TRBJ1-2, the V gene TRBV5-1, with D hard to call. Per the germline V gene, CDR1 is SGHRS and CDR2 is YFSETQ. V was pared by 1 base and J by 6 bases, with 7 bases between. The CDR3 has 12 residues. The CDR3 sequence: CASSLRGHGYTF. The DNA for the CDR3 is TGCGCCAGCAGCTTGCGAGGGCATGGCTACACCTTC.

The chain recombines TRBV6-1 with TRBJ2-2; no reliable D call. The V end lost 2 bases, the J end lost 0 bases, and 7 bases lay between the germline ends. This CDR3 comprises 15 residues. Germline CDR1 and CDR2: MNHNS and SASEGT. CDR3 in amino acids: CASSETFPNTGELFF. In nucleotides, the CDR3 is TGTGCCAGCAGTGAAACTTTCCCGAACACCGGGGAGCTGTTTTTT.

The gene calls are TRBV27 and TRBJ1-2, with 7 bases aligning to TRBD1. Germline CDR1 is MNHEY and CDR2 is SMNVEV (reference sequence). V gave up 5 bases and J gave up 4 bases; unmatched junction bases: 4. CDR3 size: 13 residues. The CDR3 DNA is TGTGCCAGCAGTAGCCGACAGGGCTATGGCTACACCTTC. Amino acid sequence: CASSSRQGYGYTF.

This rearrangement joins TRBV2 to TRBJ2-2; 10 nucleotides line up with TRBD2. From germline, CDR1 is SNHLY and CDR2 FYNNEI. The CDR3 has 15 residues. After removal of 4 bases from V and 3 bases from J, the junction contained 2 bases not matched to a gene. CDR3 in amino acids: CASSGLAGDTGELFF. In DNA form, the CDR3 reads TGTGCCAGCAGTGGGCTAGCGGGAGACACCGGGGAGCTGTTTTTT. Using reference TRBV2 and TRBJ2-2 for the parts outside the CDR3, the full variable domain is EPEVTQTPSHQVTQMGQEVILRCVPISNHLYFYWYRQILGQKVEFLVSFYNNEISEKSEIFDDQFSVERPDGSNFTLKIRSTKLEDSAMYFCASSGLAGDTGELFFGEGSRLTVL.

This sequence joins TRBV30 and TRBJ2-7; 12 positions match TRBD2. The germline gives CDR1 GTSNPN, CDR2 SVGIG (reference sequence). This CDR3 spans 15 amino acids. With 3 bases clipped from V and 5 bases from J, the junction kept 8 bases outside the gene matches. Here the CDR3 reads CAWRSRLAGVNEQYF. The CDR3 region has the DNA TGTGCCTGGAGGTCCAGACTAGCGGGAGTGAACGAGCAGTACTTC.

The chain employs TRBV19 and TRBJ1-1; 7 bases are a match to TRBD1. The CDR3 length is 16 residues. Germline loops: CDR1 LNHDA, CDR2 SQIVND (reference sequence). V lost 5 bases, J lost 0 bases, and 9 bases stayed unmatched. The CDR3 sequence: CASSPRTGLMNTEAFF. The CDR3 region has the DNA TGTGCCAGTAGTCCCCGGACAGGACTCATGAACACTGAAGCTTTCTTT.

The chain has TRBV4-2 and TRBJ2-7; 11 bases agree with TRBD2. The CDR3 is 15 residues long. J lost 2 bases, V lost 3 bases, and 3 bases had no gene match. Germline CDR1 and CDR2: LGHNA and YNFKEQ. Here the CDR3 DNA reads TGTGCCAGCAGCCAGGGACTAGCGGTTACCTACGAGCAGTACTTC. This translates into CASSQGLAVTYEQYF.

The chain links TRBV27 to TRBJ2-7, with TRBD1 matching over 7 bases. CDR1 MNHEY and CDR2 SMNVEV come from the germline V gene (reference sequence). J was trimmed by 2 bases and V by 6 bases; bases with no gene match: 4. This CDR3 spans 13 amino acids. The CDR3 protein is CASRRQGPYEQYF. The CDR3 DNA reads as TGTGCCAGCAGACGACAGGGACCCTACGAGCAGTACTTC.

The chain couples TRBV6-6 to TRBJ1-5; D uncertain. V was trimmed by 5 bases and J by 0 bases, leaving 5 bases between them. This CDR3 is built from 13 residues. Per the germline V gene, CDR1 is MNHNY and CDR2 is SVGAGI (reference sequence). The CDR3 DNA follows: TGTGCCAGCAGTCAAAATAGCAATCAGCCCCAGCATTTT. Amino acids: CASSQNSNQPQHF.

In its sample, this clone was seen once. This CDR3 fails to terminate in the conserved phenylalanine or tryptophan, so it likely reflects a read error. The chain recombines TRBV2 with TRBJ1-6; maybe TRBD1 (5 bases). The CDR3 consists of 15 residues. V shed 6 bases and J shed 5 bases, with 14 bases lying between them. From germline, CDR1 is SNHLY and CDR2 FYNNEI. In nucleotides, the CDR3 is TGTGCCAGCAGGCTGGGGCGGATCCATAATTCACCCCTCCACCTT. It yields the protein CASRLGRIHNSPLHL.

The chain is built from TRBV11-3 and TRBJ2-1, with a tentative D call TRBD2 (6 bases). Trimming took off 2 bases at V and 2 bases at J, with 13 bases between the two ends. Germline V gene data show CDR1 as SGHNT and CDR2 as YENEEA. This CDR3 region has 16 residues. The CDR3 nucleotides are TGTGCCAGCAGCTTAATGGGCGGGACGACCTACAATGAGCAGTTCTTC. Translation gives CASSLMGGTTYNEQFF.

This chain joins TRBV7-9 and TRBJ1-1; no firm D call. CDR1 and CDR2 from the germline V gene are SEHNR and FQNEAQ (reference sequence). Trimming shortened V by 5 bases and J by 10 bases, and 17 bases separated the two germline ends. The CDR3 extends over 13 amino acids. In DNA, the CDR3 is TGTGCCAGCAGCCTAGGCTCGAACATTGGAGCTTTCTTT. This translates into CASSLGSNIGAFF.